Presented here are 20 T cell receptor beta chains from one specimen sequenced in a study of blood T cells in healthy people across ages (dated by TCRdb to 2015 to 2017). The method was 5' RACE. TCRdb names Illumina HiSeq 2500 as the instrument used. A second 7 to 11 cycle PCR used a sample-barcoded 5' primer and a J-beta primer mix. Starting from the raw public reads, TCRdb applied fastp trimming at Q25, assembled clones with MiXCR and retained in-frame beta chains. Rows with a matching CDR3 protein are joined into one entry that keeps the most common DNA and genes. The sample table contains 850,000 to 950,000 distinct CDR3 sequences; only one count was recorded for 25% to 35% of them. The ten largest clonotypes hold 15% to 20% of the sample. Material: blood. The receptors were sampled from a woman of 80 years or more in good health.

This clonotype was counted many times. This chain connects TRBV5-1 to TRBJ2-1; weak D call: TRBD1 (6 bases). The CDR3 is made up of 17 amino acids. Trimming took 1 base from V and 7 from J, leaving 21 bases between them. CDR1 is SGHRS and CDR2 is YFSETQ in the germline V gene. CDR3 sequence reads: CASSLTHVAGQSNEQFF. The CDR3 nucleotides are TGCGCCAGCAGCTTGACCCACGTTGCCGGACAGTCAAATGAGCAGTTCTTC.

This clonotype was recorded at least ten times. J is TRBJ2-2 and V is TRBV29-1, with D perhaps matching TRBD1 (5 bases). V lost 1 base and J 5 bases, leaving 11 bases between the germline ends. CDR3 length: 14 residues. Germline V lookup: CDR1 SQVTM, CDR2 ANQGSEA. The CDR3 is CSVEGSGSTGELFF. The CDR3 coding sequence is TGCAGCGTTGAAGGATCAGGGTCAACCGGGGAGCTGTTTTTT.

The chain carries TRBV10-3 and TRBJ1-1; D gene uncertain. Germline CDR1 ENHRY, CDR2 SYGVKD. The CDR3 totals 13 residues. V was shortened by 6 bases and J by 4 bases, with 12 bases between the two germline ends. The CDR3 loop is CAISGKVRTEAFF. In nucleotides, the CDR3 is TGTGCCATCAGCGGAAAGGTTCGCACTGAAGCTTTCTTT.

This clonotype was seen many times. The gene calls are TRBV6-5 and TRBJ2-7, with D unclear. The CDR3 sequence is 14 residues long. V was cut by 4 bases and J by 0 bases, with 10 bases left in between. Germline V gene sequence: CDR1 MNHEY, CDR2 SVGAGI. As DNA, the CDR3 is TGTGCCAGCAGTTCCGACCCTAGCTCCTACGAGCAGTACTTC. As protein: CASSSDPSSYEQYF.

In this sample, this clonotype turned up many times. The rearrangement links TRBV25-1 to TRBJ2-5; D not resolved. The CDR3 loop spans 11 amino acids. Deletions cut 3 bases from V and 7 bases from J, with 6 bases between. CDR1 and CDR2 (germline): MGHDK, SYGVNS. The chain's CDR3 is CASSEESTQYF. Here the CDR3 DNA reads TGTGCCAGCAGTGAGGAGTCGACCCAGTACTTC.

The chain couples TRBV5-5 to TRBJ1-4; 9 nucleotides align to TRBD1. This CDR3 region has 15 residues. V shed 1 base and J 6 bases; nucleotides not matched to a gene: 4. Germline V CDR1 and CDR2: SGHKS, YYEKEE (reference sequence). Written as DNA, the CDR3 is TGTGCCAGCAGCTTGCGGACAGGGGAGTATGAAAAACTGTTTTTT. Amino acid sequence: CASSLRTGEYEKLFF.

This clonotype was counted at least ten times. The rearrangement uses TRBV20-1 and TRBJ2-5, with 14 nucleotides matching TRBD2. Per the germline V gene, CDR1 is DFQATT and CDR2 is SNEGSKA (reference sequence). The CDR3 consists of 16 residues. V shed 6 bases, J shed 4 bases, and the junction held 10 bases outside the gene matches. CDR3 sequence: CSATHPGLAGVETQYF. The CDR3 bases are TGCAGTGCGACCCATCCGGGACTAGCGGGGGTAGAGACCCAGTACTTC.

V and J are TRBV9 and TRBJ2-1; D unclear. The CDR3 is 15 amino acids. The V and J ends lost 5 bases and 0 bases respectively, with 12 bases between them. Looked up from germline, CDR1 is SGDLS and CDR2 is YYNGEE. The CDR3 DNA follows: TGTGCCAGCAGTAAGACGCCTGGCTCCTACAATGAGCAGTTCTTC. The encoded protein is CASSKTPGSYNEQFF.

This clonotype was picked up many times. The chain employs TRBV27 and TRBJ2-7; either TRBD1 or TRBD2 may fit D (5 bases each). The V gene lost 4 bases and the J gene lost 5 bases, with 18 bases spanning the gap. Looked up from germline, CDR1 is MNHEY and CDR2 is SMNVEV (reference sequence). The CDR3 extends over 15 amino acids. CDR3 protein: CASSSPGRIEHEQYF. The CDR3 coding sequence is TGTGCCAGCAGTTCCCCGGGACGGATTGAGCACGAGCAGTACTTC.

Concerning this clonotype: A read error may be the cause here, since a much bigger clone is one base away. The gene calls are TRBV4-2 and TRBJ2-1, with a weak D call TRBD2 (5 bases). From germline, CDR1 is LGHNA and CDR2 YNFKEQ. CDR3 length: 14 amino acids. For the CDR3, the DNA is TGTGCCTGCAGCCAAGATTGGCGGGCCAATGAGCAGTTCTTC. It encodes CACSQDWRANEQFF.

There are many counts of this clonotype. The V call is TRBV6-2 or TRBV6-3, the J call TRBJ1-5; TRBD1 matches at 7 bases. J lost 4 bases, V lost 5 bases, and 5 bases had no gene match. Germline CDR1 reads MNHEY; CDR2 reads SVGEGT. The CDR3 is 14 amino acids. The CDR3 region is CASSKQGLNQPQHF. As DNA, the CDR3 is TGTGCCAGCAGTAAACAGGGGTTAAATCAGCCCCAGCATTTT.

This clonotype has ten or more counts. The V gene is TRBV20-1, the J gene TRBJ2-5; D might be TRBD1 or TRBD2, each matching 6 bases. The CDR3 is 13 residues long. Trimming removed 2 bases at V and 5 bases at J, with 12 bases between. Germline V CDR1 and CDR2: DFQATT, SNEGSKA (reference sequence). CDR3 in amino acids: CSARNRGLETQYF. In DNA, the CDR3 is TGCAGTGCTAGAAATCGGGGGCTCGAGACCCAGTACTTC.

As DNA, the CDR3 is TGTGCCAGCTCAAGAGCGGGAGTGGTCGGAAATGAGCAGTTCTTC. Its protein is CASSRAGVVGNEQFF. The chain recombines TRBV9 with TRBJ2-1; 8 nucleotides match TRBD2. CDR3 length: 15 amino acids. CDR1 and CDR2 from the germline V gene are SGDLS and YYNGEE. The ends lost 7 bases at V and 7 bases at J; junction bases unmatched: 13.

In its sample, this clonotype was seen many times. The genes are TRBV12-3 or TRBV12-4 and TRBJ2-1, with 11 nucleotides matching TRBD2. V lost 5 bases and J lost 7; bases outside the gene matches: 10. The CDR3 is 16 residues long. This CDR3 is CASSRQTSGARNEQFF. The CDR3 nucleotides read TGTGCCAGCAGTCGCCAGACTAGCGGGGCTCGGAATGAGCAGTTCTTC.

The chain recombines TRBV18 with TRBJ1-6; D is possibly TRBD1 (5 bases). The V end was cut by 0 bases, the J end by 10 bases, with 16 bases between. Germline values: CDR1 KGHSH, CDR2 LQKENI. This CDR3 comprises 16 residues. In DNA form, the CDR3 reads TGTGCCAGCTCACCACCGGGGGAGGGTCGTCGATCACCCCTCCACTTT. As protein: CASSPPGEGRRSPLHF.

This clonotype was observed at least ten times. The chain couples TRBV20-1 to TRBJ2-3; D is perhaps TRBD1 or TRBD2 (6 bases each). CDR3 size: 15 residues. Trimming left V 6 bases short and J 6 bases short, with 22 bases between. CDR1 DFQATT and CDR2 SNEGSKA come from the germline V gene (reference sequence). CDR3 coding DNA: TGCAGTGCCCCGGGGGCCAGGTCCCGAGGCGATACGCAGTATTTT. Its translation: CSAPGARSRGDTQYF.

This clonotype has at least ten counts. This chain links TRBV5-1 with TRBJ2-7; 7 positions match TRBD1. The length of the CDR3 is 11 residues. In germline, CDR1 is SGHRS, CDR2 YFSETQ. V shed 7 bases and J 6 bases; nucleotides not matched to a gene: 4. The CDR3 sequence: CASHQGVEQYF. In nucleotides, the CDR3 is TGCGCCAGCCACCAGGGGGTCGAGCAGTACTTC. The whole variable domain, filled in from reference TRBV5-1 and TRBJ2-7, reads KAGVTQTPRYLIKTRGQQVTLSCSPISGHRSVSWYQQTPGQGLQFLFEYFSETQRNKGNFPGRFSGRQFSNSRSEMNVSTLELGDSALYLCASHQGVEQYFGPGTRLTVT.

This clonotype occurred a few times. The DNA of the CDR3 is TGTGCCAGCAACTCAATTGGGGGGCAGGGGCAGTACTTC. This gives the protein CASNSIGGQGQYF. The V and J genes are TRBV28 and TRBJ2-5; perhaps D is TRBD1 or TRBD2 (6 bases each). This CDR3 is 13 amino acids long. V was pared by 7 bases and J by 11 bases, with 20 bases between. Germline CDR1 reads MDHEN; CDR2 reads SYDVKM.

Note on this clonotype: This could be a read error, since a much larger clone is one nucleotide away. The chain couples TRBV6-6 to TRBJ1-2; 8 nucleotides line up with TRBD1. V lost 0 bases and J lost 4; bases outside the gene matches: 4. CDR3 size: 15 residues. Germline-derived CDR1 and CDR2 are MNHNY and SVGAGI (reference sequence). CDR3 nucleotides: TGTGCCAGCAGTTACTCTAGGACAGGGCCCTATGGCTACACCTTC. It is translated as CASSYSRTGPYGYTF.

This CDR3 is CASSQGLAGGPGMGQFF. As DNA, the CDR3 is TGCGCCAGCAGCCAAGGTCTAGCGGGGGGGCCGGGTATGGGGCAGTTCTTC. V and J are TRBV4-3 and TRBJ2-1, with 12 positions matching TRBD2. V gave up 1 base and J gave up 12 bases; unmatched junction bases: 13. The CDR3 spans 17 residues. Germline CDR1 LGHNA, CDR2 YSLEER.